The 20 T cell receptor beta chains reported below all come from one sample, sequenced in a study of blood T cells in healthy people across ages. PCR was performed a second time for roughly 7 to 12 cycles using a sample-barcoded 5' primer and a J-beta primer mix. TCRdb independently ran MiXCR on the 5' RACE reads; one entry per CDR3 protein. The table records about 1.6 million distinct CDR3 sequences, roughly 32% of them present only once. Sequencing used blood. All receptors derive from a young woman in good health.

Remarks on this clonotype: This may stem from a read error, because a much larger clone lies one nucleotide away. The chain uses TRBV20-1 and TRBJ1-2; weak D call: TRBD1 (5 bases). Germline CDR1 and CDR2: DFQATT and SNEGSKA (reference sequence). V lost 0 bases, J lost 8 bases, and 19 bases lay in between. This CDR3 is built from 15 residues. The CDR3 DNA sequence: TGCAGTGCTAGAGAGGCGGGACCGGCGCCTAGCGGCTACACCTTC. Translation gives CSAREAGPAPSGYTF.

CDR3 residues: CASSQGAERYEQYF. The CDR3 nucleotides read TGTGCCAGCAGCCAAGGGGCTGAACGCTACGAGCAGTACTTC. This rearrangement joins TRBV4-2 to TRBJ2-7; D remains unclear. CDR1 LGHNA and CDR2 YNFKEQ come from the germline V gene. There are 14 residues in the CDR3. Trimming took off 1 base at V and 3 bases at J, with 10 bases between the two ends.

The CDR3 region has the DNA TGTGCCAGCAGCCCCCGTGGGGACTATACTATCAACTATGGCTACACCTTC. Its translation is CASSPRGDYTINYGYTF. This chain connects TRBV7-9 to TRBJ1-2; TRBD1 is a possible D gene (5 bases). Germline V lookup: CDR1 SEHNR, CDR2 FQNEAQ (reference sequence). V shed 5 bases and J shed 2 bases, with 21 bases lying between them. The CDR3 consists of 17 residues.

This clonotype has ten or more counts. The chain joins TRBV20-1 to TRBJ2-3; TRBD2 matches 10 bases. Looked up from germline, CDR1 is DFQATT and CDR2 is SNEGSKA (reference sequence). After removal of 6 bases from V and 5 bases from J, the junction contained 5 bases not matched to a gene. This CDR3 is 13 amino acids long. The CDR3 loop is CSAERLAGDTQYF. Here the CDR3 DNA reads TGCAGTGCGGAGAGACTAGCGGGAGATACGCAGTATTTT.

The rearrangement uses TRBV4-1 and TRBJ2-3; either TRBD1 or TRBD2 may fit D (5 bases each). This CDR3 spans 19 amino acids. Germline CDR1 reads MGHRA; CDR2 reads YSYEKL. Trimming removed 0 bases at V and 0 bases at J, with 19 bases between. The CDR3: CASSQDSSGRISSTDTQYF. CDR3 nucleotide sequence: TGCGCCAGCAGCCAAGACTCATCGGGGCGGATCTCTAGCACAGATACGCAGTATTTT.

In this sample, this clonotype turned up a few times. The V and J genes are TRBV27 and TRBJ1-2; TRBD1 might be the D (6 bases). Germline values: CDR1 MNHEY, CDR2 SMNVEV (reference sequence). With 7 bases removed from V and 2 bases from J, the gap between germline ends came to 11 bases. This CDR3 spans 13 amino acids. This CDR3 reads CASTKGGNYGYTF. The CDR3 coding sequence is TGTGCCAGCACCAAGGGGGGAAACTATGGCTACACCTTC.

V usage is TRBV6-1 and J usage is TRBJ1-1; D may be TRBD1 (5 bases). In germline, CDR1 is MNHNS, CDR2 SASEGT. Between the trimmed V and J ends, which lost 8 bases and 4 bases, there was a span of 14 bases. The CDR3 loop spans 13 amino acids. CDR3 protein: CASVLGGGTEAFF. The CDR3, as DNA: TGTGCCAGCGTTCTCGGGGGAGGCACTGAAGCTTTCTTT.

The chain is built from TRBV18 and TRBJ1-2; D gene unclear. The CDR3 runs 15 residues. The V end lost 6 bases, the J end lost 7 bases, and 21 bases lay between the germline ends. CDR1 and CDR2 (germline): KGHSH, LQKENI. This CDR3 reads CASSPPSEGRPGYTF. The CDR3 coding sequence is TGTGCCAGCTCTCCTCCTTCGGAGGGTCGGCCTGGCTACACCTTC.

This clonotype was seen a few times. This rearrangement joins TRBV28 to TRBJ2-5; 9 bases are a match to TRBD2. V was pared by 7 bases and J by 5 bases, with 8 bases of the junction left unmatched. Germline loops: CDR1 MDHEN, CDR2 SYDVKM. The CDR3 sequence is 14 residues long. CDR3 loop: CASKVAGEDETQYF. Here the CDR3 DNA reads TGTGCCAGCAAGGTAGCGGGAGAAGACGAGACCCAGTACTTC.

The V gene is TRBV4-1, the J gene TRBJ2-7; TRBD2 matches 8 bases. The length of the CDR3 is 15 residues. Trimming took 2 bases from V and 1 from J; bases not matched to a gene: 4. The germline V gene has CDR1 MGHRA and CDR2 YSYEKL. CDR3 DNA sequence: TGCGCCAGCAGCCAACTCGGACTAGCTTCCTACGAGCAGTACTTC. It encodes CASSQLGLASYEQYF.

This clonotype was seen more than once but under ten times. The gene calls are TRBV28 and TRBJ2-7; 10 positions match TRBD2. V lost 5 bases and J lost 0; bases outside the gene matches: 13. The length of the CDR3 is 18 residues. CDR1 MDHEN and CDR2 SYDVKM come from the germline V gene. For the CDR3, the DNA is TGTGCCAGCAGTCTTCCCGGGGGTAGCGGGAGGCTCTCCTACGAGCAGTACTTC. It yields the protein CASSLPGGSGRLSYEQYF.

A few counts support this clonotype. The rearrangement links TRBV2 to TRBJ2-6; TRBD1 might be the D (5 bases). V lost 3 bases and J lost 3, with 9 bases in between. The germline CDR1 and CDR2 sequences are SNHLY and FYNNEI. This CDR3 is 15 amino acids long. Here the CDR3 reads CASSDDRLGANVLTF. The CDR3 DNA reads as TGTGCCAGCAGTGACGACAGACTTGGGGCCAACGTCCTGACTTTC.

J is TRBJ2-7 and V is TRBV5-1, with D tentatively TRBD1 (5 bases). From germline, CDR1 is SGHRS and CDR2 YFSETQ. The CDR3 runs to 15 residues. V gave up 1 base and J gave up 2 bases, with 13 bases separating them. In nucleotides, the CDR3 is TGCGCCAGCAGCTTGCGGTCAGGGATCCCCTACGAGCAGTACTTC. It codes for CASSLRSGIPYEQYF.

This clonotype was recorded many times. The CDR3 sequence is CAISGWESLRYEQYF. The CDR3 nucleotides are TGTGCCATCAGTGGTTGGGAGTCGTTGAGGTACGAGCAGTACTTC. V gene TRBV10-3 combines with J gene TRBJ2-7; D possibly corresponds to TRBD2 (5 bases). The germline V gene has CDR1 ENHRY and CDR2 SYGVKD. This CDR3 has 15 residues. The ends were cut back, 4 bases at V and 4 bases at J, with 17 bases in the middle.

The chain joins TRBV5-1 to TRBJ1-2; D is uncertain. V was trimmed by 0 bases and J by 3 bases, leaving 9 bases between them. CDR1 SGHRS and CDR2 YFSETQ come from the germline V gene. The CDR3 is 14 amino acids. The CDR3 region is CASSLEGTDYGYTF. The DNA for the CDR3 is TGCGCCAGCAGCTTGGAAGGAACGGACTATGGCTACACCTTC.

This clonotype was found a few times. The chain links TRBV20-1 to TRBJ2-3, with 8 bases lining up with TRBD1. Germline V gene data show CDR1 as DFQATT and CDR2 as SNEGSKA (reference sequence). The J segment lost 2 bases and the V segment lost 2 bases, leaving 6 bases of the junction unmatched. The CDR3 is 15 amino acids. Here the CDR3 reads CSARPGTGFTDTQYF. The CDR3 DNA is TGCAGTGCTAGACCCGGGACAGGATTCACAGATACGCAGTATTTT.

In the case of this clonotype: The junction does not match germline at one end; this may be a read error. The rearrangement links TRBV12-3 or TRBV12-4 to TRBJ2-1; maybe TRBD1 (5 bases). There are 12 residues in the CDR3. The CDR3 DNA follows: TGTGCCAGCAGTTTGGACATCAATGGGCAGTTCTTC. Translated, it gives CASSLDINGQFF.

The sample holds a few counts of this clonotype. The rearrangement joins TRBV11-2 to TRBJ2-5, with TRBD2 matching 8 bases. There are 19 residues in the CDR3. The germline CDR1 and CDR2 sequences are SGHAT and FQNNGV. Germline trimming cut 4 bases from V and 5 bases from J; bases unmatched to any gene: 21. The CDR3 coding sequence is TGTGCCAGCAGCTCCATGCTCGGGGGGGCAATCTCCGTTCCGGAGACCCAGTACTTC. It encodes CASSSMLGGAISVPETQYF.

A few counts support this clonotype. The chain is built from TRBV10-1 and TRBJ2-3; 7 positions agree with TRBD1. The V gene end was trimmed by 3 bases and the J gene end by 2 bases; junction bases not matched to a gene: 5. This CDR3 spans 15 amino acids. Germline values: CDR1 WNHNN, CDR2 SYGVQD (reference sequence). Here the CDR3 reads CASSEVTGDTDTQYF. In DNA, the CDR3 is TGCGCCAGCAGTGAAGTTACAGGGGACACAGATACGCAGTATTTT.

There are a few counts of this clonotype. The gene calls are TRBV20-1 and TRBJ1-2, with a weak D call TRBD1 (6 bases). This CDR3 has 15 amino acids. Trimming removed 0 bases at V and 2 bases at J, with 13 bases between. Germline-derived CDR1 and CDR2 are DFQATT and SNEGSKA (reference sequence). CDR3 nucleotide sequence: TGCAGTGCTAGAGAGGGGGCCCGGCTGAACTATGGCTACACCTTC. Translating it yields CSAREGARLNYGYTF.